These T cell receptor beta chains were read from a single sample in a study of siplizumab effects on memory and regulatory T cells. Some clones are missing from TCRdb's copy, which holds only in-frame ones; the method was immunoSEQ multiplex PCR. The sample has about 50,000 clones; over 85% are singletons. Input material: CD8+ T cells sorted from blood. All receptors derive from a human donor in good health. CDR3s include the opening cysteine and the closing phenylalanine or tryptophan. A D gene is named only where the DNA matches it firmly.

>TRBJ2-2|TRBD2|TRBV27
CASSFGVAGGSSGELFF
TGTGCCAGCAGTTTTGGGGTAGCGGGAGGTAGTAGCGGGGAGCTGTTTTTT
>TRBJ2-3|TRBD2|TRBV30
CAWSSTSGTSGRLNTQYF
TGTGCCTGGAGTAGCACCTCCGGGACTAGCGGGAGGTTAAATACGCAGTATTTT
>TRBJ2-6|NA|TRBV27
CASSFGSGANVLTF
TGTGCCAGCAGTTTTGGCTCTGGGGCCAACGTCCTGACTTTC
>TRBJ2-1|NA|TRBV6-1
CASSEVVAWEQFF
TGTGCCAGCAGTGAAGTAGTAGCCTGGGAGCAGTTCTTC
>TRBJ1-2|NA|TRBV4-1
CASSQGWDTNYGYTF
TGCGCCAGCAGCCAAGGTTGGGACACTAACTATGGCTACACCTTC
>TRBJ2-7|NA|TRBV5-4
CASSAKGYEQYF
TGTGCCAGCAGCGCGAAGGGGTACGAGCAGTACTTC
>TRBJ1-2|TRBD1|TRBV4-1
CASSQHRDRVNGYTF
TGCGCCAGCAGCCAACACCGGGACAGGGTGAATGGCTACACCTTC
>TRBJ2-7|TRBD2|TRBV5-4
CASSRAGTSGSPSTYEQYF
TGTGCCAGCAGCCGAGCGGGGACTAGCGGGAGCCCCTCGACCTACGAGCAGTACTTC
>TRBJ1-1|NA|TRBV7-9
CASREGTEAFF
TGTGCCAGCAGAGAAGGGACTGAAGCTTTCTTT
>TRBJ2-7|NA|TRBV18
CASSPPDQPLYEQYF
TGTGCCAGCTCACCACCCGACCAGCCGCTCTACGAGCAGTACTTC
>TRBJ1-2|NA|TRBV6-5
CASSYRSGDGYTF
TGTGCCAGCAGTTACCGTTCGGGGGACGGCTACACCTTC
>TRBJ2-3|TRBD1|TRBV19
CASSIRDRGTTDTQYF
TGTGCCAGTAGCATACGGGACAGGGGAACAACAGATACGCAGTATTTT
>TRBJ1-2|TRBD1|TRBV6-1
CASATTGPSPYGYTF
TGTGCCAGCGCTACGACAGGGCCGTCTCCTTATGGCTACACCTTC
>TRBJ2-1|NA|TRBV5-1
CASSFGTVRRYNEQFF
TGCGCCAGCAGCTTCGGGACGGTTAGGAGATACAATGAGCAGTTCTTC
>TRBJ2-3|NA|TRBV7-6
CASSQTTGSTDTQYF
TGTGCCAGCAGCCAAACAACTGGAAGCACAGATACGCAGTATTTT
>TRBJ2-2|TRBD1|TRBV19
CATGQGFNTGELFF
TGTGCCACAGGACAGGGCTTCAACACCGGGGAGCTGTTTTTT
>TRBJ1-5|NA|TRBV5-1
CASSLGYREGQPQHF
TGCGCCAGCAGCTTGGGGTACAGGGAAGGACAGCCCCAGCATTTT
>TRBJ2-2|TRBD1|TRBV7-3
CASSSLDRDTGELFF
TGTGCCAGCAGCTCGTTAGACAGGGATACCGGGGAGCTGTTTTTT
>TRBJ2-1|TRBD2|TRBV28
CASSLSSGLATRNEQFF
TGTGCCAGCAGTTTAAGCTCCGGACTAGCTACCCGCAATGAGCAGTTCTTC
>TRBJ2-7|TRBD1|TRBV5-4
CASSDWTGTYEQYF
TGTGCCAGCAGCGACTGGACAGGCACCTACGAGCAGTACTTC
>TRBJ2-7|TRBD1|TRBV5-1
CASSFVATGGSYEQYF
TGCGCCAGCAGCTTCGTTGCGACAGGGGGCTCCTACGAGCAGTACTTC
>TRBJ2-7|NA|TRBV4-1
CASSPQNSYEQYF
TGCGCCAGCAGCCCACAAAACTCCTACGAGCAGTACTTC
>TRBJ1-2|NA|TRBV5-6
CASSLDLLYGYTF
TGTGCCAGCAGCTTGGACCTACTTTATGGCTACACCTTC
>TRBJ2-1|TRBD2|TRBV30
CAWGLAGEDEQFF
TGTGCCTGGGGACTAGCGGGAGAAGATGAGCAGTTCTTC
>TRBJ2-7|TRBD2|TRBV19
CASKASGSSGEQYF
TGTGCCAGTAAGGCTAGCGGTTCCTCGGGCGAGCAGTACTTC
>TRBJ1-2|NA|TRBV7-9
CASGDRPANYGYTF
TGTGCCAGCGGGGACCGGCCGGCCAACTATGGCTACACCTTC
>TRBJ1-4|NA|TRBV2
CASRVSGANEKLFF
TGTGCCAGCAGAGTCTCGGGGGCGAACGAAAAACTGTTTTTT
>TRBJ2-7|TRBD2|TRBV6-5
CASSPGGLADEQYF
TGTGCCAGCAGCCCCGGGGGACTAGCGGACGAGCAGTACTTC